The 17 T cell receptor beta chains given below trace back to one sample, sequenced in a study of blood T cell repertoires in COVID-19. Sequenced by immunoSEQ multiplex PCR; TCRdb stores in-frame clones only, minus some. Altogether hundreds of thousands of clones are present, roughly nine tenths being singletons, with the ten largest covering approximately 3.3%. Sequences were obtained from PBMCs or T cells enriched from blood (not recorded which). The receptors here all came from a woman between 50 and 59 years old in a cohort exposed to, infected with or recovered from COVID-19 (not recorded which).

J is TRBJ1-3 and V is TRBV7-2, with D uncertain. This CDR3 has 15 amino acids. The V end lost 1 base, the J end lost 2 bases, and 9 bases lay between the germline ends. Germline V gene sequence: CDR1 SGHTA, CDR2 FQGNSA. The CDR3, as DNA: TGTGCCAGCAGCTTAGGGCAGGCCGCTGGAAACACCATATATTTT. Protein product: CASSLGQAAGNTIYF.

The chain joins TRBV5-1 to TRBJ2-7, with 7 nucleotides matching TRBD2. Germline V gives CDR1 SGHRS, CDR2 YFSETQ. The CDR3 is 16 amino acids. Unmatched junction bases numbered 9, after V lost 1 base and J lost 2 bases. CDR3: CASSLNPGAGAYEQYF. CDR3 sequence (DNA): TGCGCCAGCAGCTTGAATCCTGGGGCGGGAGCCTACGAGCAGTACTTC.

V is TRBV28 and J is TRBJ1-5; no clear D. The CDR3 contains 12 residues. The V end was cut by 11 bases, the J end by 5 bases, with 13 bases between. The germline CDR1 and CDR2 sequences are MDHEN and SYDVKM. CDR3 sequence: CASKESDQPQHF. CDR3 DNA: TGTGCCTCCAAGGAGTCGGATCAGCCCCAGCATTTT.

The V gene is TRBV7-2, the J gene TRBJ2-3; 7 bases align to TRBD2. CDR3 size: 15 residues. With V trimmed by 5 bases and J by 3 bases, 8 bases remained unmatched. Germline CDR1 reads SGHTA; CDR2 reads FQGNSA. The CDR3 loop reads CASSPGGLWTDTQYF. In nucleotides, the CDR3 is TGTGCCAGCAGCCCGGGGGGATTATGGACAGATACGCAGTATTTT.

The genes are TRBV3-1 (or the pseudogene TRBV3-2) and TRBJ1-2; D perhaps matches TRBD1 (6 bases). This CDR3 spans 16 amino acids. Germline CDR1 is LGHDT and CDR2 is YNNKEL (reference sequence). V was cut by 0 bases and J by 5 bases, with 16 bases left in between. The CDR3 spells CASSQDRGRGGYGYTF. CDR3 nucleotide sequence: TGTGCCAGCAGCCAAGACCGCGGCAGGGGAGGGTATGGCTACACCTTC.

This chain links TRBV18 with TRBJ1-6; 8 positions match TRBD1. Germline V gene lookup returns CDR1 KGHSH and CDR2 LQKENI. V trimming: 6 bases; J trimming: 7 bases; junction bases outside the gene matches: 5. The CDR3 totals 14 residues. For the CDR3, the DNA is TGTGCCAGCTCGACAAGGACAGGGAATTCACCCCTCCACTTT. This gives the protein CASSTRTGNSPLHF.

The DNA for the CDR3 is TGTGCCAGCAGCGGGACGGGGTATGGCTACACCTTC. Encoded protein: CASSGTGYGYTF. This chain uses TRBV9 with TRBJ1-2; D call uncertain. In germline, CDR1 is SGDLS, CDR2 YYNGEE. CDR3 length: 12 residues. V gave up 3 bases and J gave up 5 bases, with 8 bases separating them.

J is TRBJ1-5 and V is TRBV5-7, with a weak D call TRBD1 (5 bases). TRBV5-7 is reported as an ORF; its role is uncertain. CDR3 length equals 16 residues. Trimming pared 4 bases from V and 4 bases from J, leaving 18 bases between. CDR3 sequence: CASSIDWEGTNQPQHF. The CDR3 DNA is TGTGCCAGCAGCATTGATTGGGAAGGGACTAATCAGCCCCAGCATTTT.

J is TRBJ2-1 and V is TRBV4-1; 13 positions match TRBD2. This CDR3 region has 16 residues. CDR1 and CDR2 from the germline V gene are MGHRA and YSYEKL. V lost 5 bases and J lost 7; bases outside the gene matches: 8. The CDR3 is CASSGRTSGGTNEQFF. The CDR3 DNA reads as TGCGCCAGCAGCGGACGGACTAGCGGGGGCACGAATGAGCAGTTCTTC.

This chain connects TRBV4-1 to TRBJ2-1; D perhaps matches TRBD1 (7 bases). The V end lost 4 bases, the J end lost 1 base, and 20 bases lay between the germline ends. The CDR3 sequence is 18 residues long. Germline V gene lookup returns CDR1 MGHRA and CDR2 YSYEKL. The CDR3 sequence: CASSPEEGAIWSYNEQFF. CDR3 sequence (DNA): TGCGCCAGCAGCCCGGAGGAGGGGGCGATTTGGTCCTACAATGAGCAGTTCTTC.

The chain couples TRBV5-6 to TRBJ2-5; TRBD1 matches at 7 bases. The CDR3 runs 15 residues. Germline CDR1 is SGHDT and CDR2 is YYEEEE. After removal of 4 bases from V and 5 bases from J, the junction contained 11 bases not matched to a gene. CDR3 nucleotides: TGTGCCAGCAGCCGTTTGATAGGGGGCCTGGAGACCCAGTACTTC. This sequence encodes CASSRLIGGLETQYF.

The chain recombines TRBV29-1 with TRBJ1-2, with 8 positions matching TRBD1. The CDR3 is 12 amino acids. V trimming: 8 bases; J trimming: 4 bases; junction bases outside the gene matches: 6. In germline, CDR1 is SQVTM, CDR2 ANQGSEA. This chain's CDR3 is CSSGDRLYGYTF. The CDR3 DNA reads as TGCAGCTCCGGGGACAGGCTCTATGGCTACACCTTC.

The chain recombines TRBV6-2 or TRBV6-3 with TRBJ2-2, with D possibly matching TRBD2 (5 bases). This CDR3 is built from 17 residues. V was clipped by 6 bases and J by 3 bases, with 20 bases between them. Germline V gene data show CDR1 as MNHEY and CDR2 as SVGEGT. This chain's CDR3 is CASSARGSRWDTGELFF. The DNA for the CDR3 is TGTGCCAGCAGCGCCCGAGGGTCCAGATGGGACACCGGGGAGCTGTTTTTT.

This clone appeared once. The V gene is TRBV5-1, the J gene TRBJ2-5; possible D gene TRBD2, 5 bases. Germline CDR1 reads SGHRS; CDR2 reads YFSETQ. Trimming removed 5 bases from V and 2 bases from J, with 10 bases in between. This CDR3 contains 13 residues. CDR3 sequence: CASRLGLQETQYF. The CDR3, as DNA: TGCGCCAGCAGACTAGGGTTACAAGAGACCCAGTACTTC.

The gene calls are TRBV4-2 and TRBJ1-2; possibly TRBD1 for D (6 bases). Germline V gives CDR1 LGHNA, CDR2 YNFKEQ. The CDR3 is made up of 14 amino acids. V was shortened by 1 base and J by 8 bases, with 14 bases between the two germline ends. For the CDR3, the DNA is TGTGCCAGCAGCCAAGCCCGTCGACAGGACGGCTACACCTTC. This sequence encodes CASSQARRQDGYTF.

The chain employs TRBV10-3 and TRBJ2-2, with D possibly matching TRBD1 (6 bases). The germline V gene has CDR1 ENHRY and CDR2 SYGVKD. The CDR3 contains 12 residues. V lost 10 bases to trimming and J lost 7 bases, with 13 bases between them. The CDR3 loop reads CATRQDGGELFF. The CDR3 DNA reads as TGTGCCACCCGACAGGACGGCGGGGAGCTGTTTTTT.

V gene TRBV19 combines with J gene TRBJ1-3; 11 bases are a match to TRBD1. The V gene's germline CDR1 is LNHDA and CDR2 SQIVND (reference sequence). Germline trimming cut 2 bases from V and 7 bases from J; bases unmatched to any gene: 13. The CDR3 contains 18 residues. The CDR3, as DNA: TGTGCCAGTAGTATACTATTGGGACAGGGGGACTCTCGTAACACCATATATTTT. This codes for CASSILLGQGDSRNTIYF.